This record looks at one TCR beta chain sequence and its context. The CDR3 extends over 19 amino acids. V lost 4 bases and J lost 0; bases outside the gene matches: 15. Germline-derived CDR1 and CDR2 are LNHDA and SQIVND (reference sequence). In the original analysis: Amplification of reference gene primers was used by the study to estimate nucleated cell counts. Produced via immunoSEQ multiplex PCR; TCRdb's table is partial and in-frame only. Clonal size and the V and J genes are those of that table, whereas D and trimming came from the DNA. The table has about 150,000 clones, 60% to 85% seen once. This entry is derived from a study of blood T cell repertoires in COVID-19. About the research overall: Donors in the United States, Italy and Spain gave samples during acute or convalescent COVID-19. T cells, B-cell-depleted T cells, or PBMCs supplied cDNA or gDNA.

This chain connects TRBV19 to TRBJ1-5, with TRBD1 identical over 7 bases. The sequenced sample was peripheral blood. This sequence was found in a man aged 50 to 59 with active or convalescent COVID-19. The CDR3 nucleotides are TGTGCCAGTAGTACTGCTCGGGCAGGGGGGACGGTTAGCAATCAGCCCCAGCATTTT. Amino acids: CASSTARAGGTVSNQPQHF.